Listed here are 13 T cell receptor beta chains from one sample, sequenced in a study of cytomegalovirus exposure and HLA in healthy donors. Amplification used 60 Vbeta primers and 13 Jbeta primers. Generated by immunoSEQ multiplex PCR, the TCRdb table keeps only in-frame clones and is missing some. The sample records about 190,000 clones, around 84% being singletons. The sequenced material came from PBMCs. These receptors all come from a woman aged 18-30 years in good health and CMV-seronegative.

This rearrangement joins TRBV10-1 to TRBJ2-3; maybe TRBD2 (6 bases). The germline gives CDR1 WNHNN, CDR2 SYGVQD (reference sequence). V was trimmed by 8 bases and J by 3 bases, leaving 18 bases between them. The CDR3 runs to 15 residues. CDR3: CASGGVAVGTDTQYF. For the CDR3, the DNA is TGCGCCAGCGGGGGAGTAGCGGTCGGAACAGATACGCAGTATTTT.

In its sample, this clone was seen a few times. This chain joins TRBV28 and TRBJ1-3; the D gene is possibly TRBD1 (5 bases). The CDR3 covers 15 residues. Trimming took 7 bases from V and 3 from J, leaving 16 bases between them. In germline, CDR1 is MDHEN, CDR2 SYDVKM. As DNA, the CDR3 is TGTGCCAGCACCGCTAAGACAGTCGGTGGAAACACCATATATTTT. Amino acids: CASTAKTVGGNTIYF. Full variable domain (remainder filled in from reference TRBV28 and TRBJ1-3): DVKVTQSSRYLVKRTGEKVFLECVQDMDHENMFWYRQDPGLGLRLIYFSYDVKMKEKGDIPEGYSVSREKKERFSLILESASTNQTSMYLCASTAKTVGGNTIYFGEGSWLTVV.

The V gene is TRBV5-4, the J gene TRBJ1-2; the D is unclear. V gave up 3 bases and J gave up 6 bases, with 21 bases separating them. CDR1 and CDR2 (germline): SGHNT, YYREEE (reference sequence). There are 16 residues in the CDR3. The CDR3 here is CASSSAFGRSDDGYTF. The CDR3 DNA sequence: TGTGCCAGCAGCTCCGCGTTCGGGAGAAGTGATGATGGCTACACCTTC.

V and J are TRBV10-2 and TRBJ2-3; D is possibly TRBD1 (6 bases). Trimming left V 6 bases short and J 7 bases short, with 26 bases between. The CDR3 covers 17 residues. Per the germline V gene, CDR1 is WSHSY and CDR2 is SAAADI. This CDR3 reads CASSVGALSSSVNTQYF. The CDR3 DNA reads TGCGCCAGCAGCGTGGGGGCCTTAAGTTCCTCTGTAAATACGCAGTATTTT.

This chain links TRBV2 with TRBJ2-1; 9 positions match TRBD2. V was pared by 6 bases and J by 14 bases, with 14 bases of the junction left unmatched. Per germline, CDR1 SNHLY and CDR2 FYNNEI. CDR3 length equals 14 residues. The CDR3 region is CASRTGLALQGEFF. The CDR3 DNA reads TGTGCCAGCAGGACGGGACTAGCCTTACAAGGGGAGTTCTTC.

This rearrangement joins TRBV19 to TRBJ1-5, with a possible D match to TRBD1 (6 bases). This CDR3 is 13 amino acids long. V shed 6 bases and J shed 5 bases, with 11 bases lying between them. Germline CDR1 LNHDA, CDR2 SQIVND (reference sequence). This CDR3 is CASSLDSYQPQHF. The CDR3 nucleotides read TGTGCCAGTAGCCTGGACAGTTATCAGCCCCAGCATTTT.

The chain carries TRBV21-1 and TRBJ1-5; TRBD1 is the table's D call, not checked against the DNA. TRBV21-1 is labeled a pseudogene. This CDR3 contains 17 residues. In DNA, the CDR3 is TGTGCCACCCCACCCGTCACCGGACAAGAGGACAATCAGCCCCAGCATTTT. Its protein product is CATPPVTGQEDNQPQHF.

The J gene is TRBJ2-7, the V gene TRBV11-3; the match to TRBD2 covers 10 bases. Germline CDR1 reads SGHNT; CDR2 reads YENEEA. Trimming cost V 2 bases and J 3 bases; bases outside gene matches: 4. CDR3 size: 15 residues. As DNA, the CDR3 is TGTGCCAGCAGCTTACTAGCGGGAGTCCTCTACGAGCAGTACTTC. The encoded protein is CASSLLAGVLYEQYF.

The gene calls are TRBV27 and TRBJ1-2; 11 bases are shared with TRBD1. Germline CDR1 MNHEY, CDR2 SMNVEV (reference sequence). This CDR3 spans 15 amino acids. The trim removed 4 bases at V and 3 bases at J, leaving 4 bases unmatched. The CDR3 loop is CASSWGQGEYYGYTF. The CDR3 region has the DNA TGTGCCAGCAGTTGGGGACAGGGGGAATACTATGGCTACACCTTC.

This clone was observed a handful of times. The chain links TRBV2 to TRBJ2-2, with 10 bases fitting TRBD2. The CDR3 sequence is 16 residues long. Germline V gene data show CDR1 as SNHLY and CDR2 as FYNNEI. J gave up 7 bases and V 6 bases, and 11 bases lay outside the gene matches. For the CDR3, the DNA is TGTGCCAGCAGCCCGGAGGCTAGCGGGAGCTTCGGGGAGCTGTTTTTT. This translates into CASSPEASGSFGELFF.

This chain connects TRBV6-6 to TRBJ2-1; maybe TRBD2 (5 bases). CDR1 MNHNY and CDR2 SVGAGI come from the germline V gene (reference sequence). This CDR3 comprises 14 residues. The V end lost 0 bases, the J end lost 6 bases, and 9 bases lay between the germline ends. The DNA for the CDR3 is TGTGCCAGCAGTTACTCGAGGGTCCTCAATGAGCAGTTCTTC. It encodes CASSYSRVLNEQFF.

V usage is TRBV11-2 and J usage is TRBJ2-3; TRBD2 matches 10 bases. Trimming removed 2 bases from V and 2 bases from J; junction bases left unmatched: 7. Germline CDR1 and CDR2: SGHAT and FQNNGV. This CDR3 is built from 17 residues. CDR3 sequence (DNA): TGTGCCAGCAGCTTATGGGTCGGGACTAGCGTCACAGATACGCAGTATTTT. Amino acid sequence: CASSLWVGTSVTDTQYF.

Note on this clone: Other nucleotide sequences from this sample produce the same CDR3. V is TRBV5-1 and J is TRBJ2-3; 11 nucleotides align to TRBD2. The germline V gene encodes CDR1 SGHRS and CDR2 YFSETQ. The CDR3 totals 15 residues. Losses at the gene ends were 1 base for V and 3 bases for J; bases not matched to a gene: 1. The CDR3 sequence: CASSLLAGGTDTQYF. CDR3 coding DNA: TGCGCCAGCAGCTTGCTAGCGGGAGGAACAGATACGCAGTATTTT.